This T cell receptor (beta chain) was found in a study of identical twins. General study findings and limits: Models underestimated TCR alpha sharing (out-of-frame) in monozygotic twins. The study found weaker excess twin sharing in beta out-of-frame sequences.

Template switching (which added a universal primer site) was used, and cDNA carried unique molecular identifiers. TCRdb processed the 5' RACE reads anew with MiXCR; each CDR3 protein has one entry. This table holds around 1.7 million distinct CDR3 sequences, 25% to 35% found once. The germline V gene has CDR1 ENHRY and CDR2 SYGVKD. CDR3 size: 14 residues. V was clipped by 7 bases and J by 3 bases, with 15 bases between them. Remarks on this clonotype: No antigen is known for it.

This sequence originates from a newborn girl in good health. The chain couples TRBV10-3 to TRBJ1-2; D uncertain. Sequences were obtained from cord blood. CDR3 amino acids: CAINERREHYGYTF. For the CDR3, the DNA is TGTGCCATCAATGAAAGACGGGAACACTATGGCTACACCTTC.